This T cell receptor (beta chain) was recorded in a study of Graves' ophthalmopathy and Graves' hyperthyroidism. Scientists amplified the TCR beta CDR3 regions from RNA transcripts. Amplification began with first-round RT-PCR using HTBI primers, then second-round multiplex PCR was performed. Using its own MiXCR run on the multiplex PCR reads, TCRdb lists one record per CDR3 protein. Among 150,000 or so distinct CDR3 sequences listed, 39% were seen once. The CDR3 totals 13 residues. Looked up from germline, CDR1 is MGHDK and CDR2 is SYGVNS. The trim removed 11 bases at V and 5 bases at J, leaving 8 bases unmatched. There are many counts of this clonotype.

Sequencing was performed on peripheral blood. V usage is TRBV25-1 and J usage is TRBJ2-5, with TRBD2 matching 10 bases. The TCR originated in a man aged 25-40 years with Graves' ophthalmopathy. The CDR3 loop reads CAGGLADGETQYF. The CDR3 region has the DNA TGTGCCGGAGGACTAGCGGATGGGGAGACCCAGTACTTC.